This T cell receptor (beta chain) emerged from a study of T cells in women clearing cervical HPV infection. Study-wide background: Women with histologically confirmed HPV16-related CIN3 or worse, 2 with invasive cancer, served as cases.

A remark on this clone: The read terminates 3 residues ahead of where the CDR3 ends, so the germline J gene completes it. Other DNA sequences of this sample code for an identical CDR3.

The CDR3 consists of 15 residues. Trimming left V 2 bases short and J 1 base short, with 12 bases between. The germline gives CDR1 SGHDT, CDR2 YYEEEE. Generated by immunoSEQ multiplex PCR, the TCRdb table keeps only in-frame clones and is missing some. The sample totals some 31,000 clones. This TCR came from a woman between 18 and 69 years old with a cervical HPV16 infection that either progressed to CIN3+ or cleared (not recorded which). Sequencing was done on a sample of blood buffy coat. The chain combines TRBV5-6 with TRBJ1-1; the D is unclear. CDR3 protein: CASSFRRGSNTEAFF. The covered CDR3 bases are TGTGCCAGCAGCTTTAGACGGGGTTCGAACACTGAA. Variable domain in full (rest from reference TRBV5-6 and TRBJ1-1): DAGVTQSPTHLIKTRGQQVTLRCSPKSGHDTVSWYQQALGQGPQFIFQYYEEEERQRGNFPDRFSGHQFPNYSSELNVNALLLGDSALYLCASSFRRGSNTEAFFGQGTRLTVV.